This paragraph reports one T cell receptor beta chain. Its cognate antigen has yet to be identified. The library was produced with the immunoSEQ multiplex PCR assay. For the multiplex PCR, a mixture combining 60 forward primers for TCR Vbeta segments and 13 reverse primers for TCR Jbeta segments was used. The CDR3 region of rearranged TCR beta genes was amplified from genomic DNA by a multiplex PCR assay. Amplified TCR beta libraries were sequenced as 87-base-pair reads on the Illumina HiSeq System. On the study's bioinformatics: Across the 500 to 700 repertoires, a later analysis counted roughly 84 million unique TCR beta chains, 9.5 million to 12 million of which were shared by at least two donors. Raw reads were error-corrected and collapsed into unique sequences by a nearest-neighbor algorithm in which closely related sequences were merged to remove PCR and sequencing errors. To assign V, D and J gene segments, CDR3 sequences were aligned to IMGT reference sequences. For a sequence to be retained, a match of at least six nucleotides was required to both a V gene segment and a J gene segment. Rearrangements were classified as productive when the CDR3 lacked stop codons and remained in frame with V and J, and all other rearrangements were classified as non-productive. Following IMGT convention, CDR3 was defined as the stretch from the second conserved V-encoded cysteine up to the conserved J-encoded phenylalanine. The earlier analysis of 550 to 650 of the donors excluded any sequence lacking an unambiguous match to a single V gene segment. An earlier analysis of 587 of the donors called V segments functional above 56.7% productive rearrangements and segregating when the between-donor standard deviation exceeded 5%. A statistical classification framework was built for diagnosing cytomegalovirus status from the catalog of TCR beta chain sequences. A later analysis assigned V and J genes by comparing TCR nucleotide sequences with IMGT/GENE-DB human TR gene sequences. The TCRdist pipeline was used in a later analysis to assign CDR3 sequences and most-parsimonious VDJ recombination scenarios. A later analysis defined each TCR beta chain by its CDR3 amino acid sequence plus V-gene family, and excluded reads lacking a unique V-gene family. A later analysis removed 592 highly shared, low-generation-probability nucleotide sequences to deal with suspected cross-contamination and a sequencing artifact. A later analysis calculated a clonal expansion index for each public chain from normalized within-repertoire ranks of inferred template counts. In a later analysis, generation probabilities were computed with a VDJ recombination model fitted to out-of-frame rearrangements, and the resulting probabilities were checked against IGoR. A later analysis scored TCR-TCR, TCR-HLA and TCR-CMV co-occurrence with hypergeometric tests, applying a repertoire-size bias correction to TCR pairs. A later analysis estimated false discovery rates by permuting HLA or CMV assignments 20 times. A later analysis grouped co-occurring TCRs with DBSCAN, adding TCRdist sequence similarity when clustering within HLA-allele-positive subsets. Repertoires with fewer than 30,000 or more than 120,000 public chains, plus five repertoires with anomalous nucleotide sharing, were excluded from co-occurrence clustering. Held by TCRdb, this immuneACCESS table contains in-frame sequences only and omits some clones. Under half of the omission traces to an unresolved V gene where checked; the cause of the rest is unknown. For V, J and clone size, that table is used; D and trimming come from the DNA. The sample table holds roughly 200,000 clones. The ten largest clones capture roughly 1.2% of the sample.

The CDR3 runs 14 amino acids, cysteine and phenylalanine included. The sequence is cut down to CDR3 DNA, 42 bases in frame from base 1. From V the trimming removes 5 bases and from J it removes 4 bases, while the gene matches leave 7 bases of the junction unaccounted for. CDR1 is given as MGHDK and CDR2 as SYGVNS, both from the germline V gene. This record belongs to a study of cytomegalovirus exposure and HLA in healthy donors (dated by TCRdb to 2016 to 2017). As for the study more broadly: According to an earlier analysis of 587 of the donors, about 179 million T cells yielded over 90 million unique TCR beta sequences and approximately 280 Gb of sequence data. Roughly 310 gigabases of sequencing data and tens of millions of unique TCR sequences were included in an early release covering about 700 HLA-typed donors. Of the approximately 370 genotyped donors, roughly 76% were placed in the genetic ancestry cluster associated with self-reported Caucasian donors. The aim of the study was to test whether cataloging public T cell receptors could identify signatures of past pathogen exposure. The T cell repertoires of 666 subjects were profiled by immunosequencing and related to cytomegalovirus serostatus. Besides the first cohort of hundreds of subjects, a separate validation cohort made up of over 100 different subjects was used. To predict cytomegalovirus infection status, the study combined high-throughput TCR immunosequencing, statistical association of individual TCRs with disease status, and machine learning. In a later analysis, previously published TCR beta repertoires from 666 donors were re-analyzed and high-resolution HLA genotyping was added so that TCR occurrence patterns could be studied. Rather than using new phenotypic data, the later analysis identified candidate immune exposures from TCR beta sequences and from how often those sequences occurred across donors. An earlier analysis of 587 of the donors applied high-throughput TCR beta sequencing to assess whether each TCR beta V gene segment acted as functional or pseudogenic. Alongside the repertoire data, information on donor age, sex, ethnicity and CMV serostatus was compiled. Genome-wide SNP genotypes for about 65% of the roughly 700 donors were used in a later genetic analysis, which treated that subset as a discovery cohort. Every discovery cohort repertoire had been produced on one sequencing platform. HLA typing covered class I and class II loci at four-digit resolution. Typing coverage differed by locus: A, B, C, DRB1 and DQB1 were typed in about 629-640 donors, DQA1 in about 500, DPA1 in some 570, and DPB1 in roughly 470. Because of strong linkage in the cohort, 5 or 6 DR-DQ haplotypes were treated as single units for association and clustering. Among 398 genotyped donors of the cohort, an average of approximately 230,000 unique TCR beta nucleotide sequences were sequenced per donor, roughly a sixth of them non-productive. Study-wide findings and limitations: The study gave a list of 150 to 200 TCR beta chains associated with cytomegalovirus. In an earlier analysis of some 500 of the donors, most TCR beta V segments appeared in productive rearrangements about 87% or about 30% of the time, broadly matching IMGT annotations. Because counts were too low, some 17 rarely observed V segments, including chromosome 9 orphons, were left out of the earlier analysis of about 500 of the donors. V-gene and J-gene trimming of TCR beta chains was associated with a missense DCLRE1C variant in a later genetic analysis, and the association was replicated in an independent cohort. In a later analysis, the rate of TCR association differed among HLA loci, with DRB1 alleles having the most associated TCRs and HLA-C alleles having the fewest. Because HLA typing was missing for some donors at each locus, association tests included only the typed subset. Some IMGT-functional V segments, including TRBV6-2 and TRBV6-3, could not be distinguished by the 87-base-pair reads and were therefore excluded. Several of the top co-occurrence clusters appeared to be linked to parvovirus B19, influenza, CMV and Epstein-Barr virus, according to a later analysis. A further reported finding was that TCR beta sequences accurately predicted the HLA-A and HLA-B alleles for most subjects in the first cohort. A few of the identified cytomegalovirus-associated TCR beta chains were confirmed in vitro to be specific for cytomegalovirus antigens. In this cohort, only TCR beta chains were sequenced, and detectable features were limited by the absence of alpha or paired-chain data. A later analysis associated about 18,000 TCR beta sequences with specific HLA alleles at a false discovery rate of 0.05. Most CMV-associated TCR beta chains appeared to be HLA-restricted in a later analysis, and the HLA associations seemed to be driven largely by CMV exposure. A later genetic analysis reported fewer N-insertions in productive TCRs among donors in an Asian-associated ancestry cluster than the roughly 640-donor mean. In a later analysis, HLA-associated TCR beta chains were found to be more clonally expanded and to have lower generation probabilities than equally common non-associated chains. Immune exposure information for the cohort was limited to CMV serostatus. Linkage disequilibrium might explain the correlated functional status among segregating V segments, but an unknown experimental factor could not be excluded. In both the original and validation cohorts, the classifier was reported to diagnose cytomegalovirus status with high specificity and sensitivity. According to the authors, the approach could potentially be generalized to other disease states and immunological phenotypes. While some public TCRs were present in many individuals, most TCR sequences turned up only very rarely across donors. The sequencing pipeline was judged likely to have produced a cluster of highly shared sequence variants as a technical artifact. Assigning TCR associations to individual alleles was difficult when HLA alleles, especially DR and DQ, strongly co-occurred. The presence/absence analyses assumed that sequencing depth was roughly uniform across donors, and that assumption may not be true.

In total, 600 or so healthy bone marrow donors made up the cohort. Cohort members were all nominally healthy when sampled, although unrecorded immune exposures were likely present. The donor tested CMV seropositive, placing the donor among the 250 to 350 seropositive members of the cohort. Each donor provided a peripheral blood sample, and peripheral blood mononuclear cells were used for TCR beta sequencing. Genomic DNA was extracted from the blood cell samples with the Qiagen DNeasy Blood Extraction Kit. The sequence joins TRBV25-1 to TRBJ2-7; 8 central nucleotides agree with TRBD2. The clonotype comes from a girl between 2 and 10 years old in good health and CMV-seropositive. Sequencing was performed on PBMCs. CDR3 sequence: CASSPGLGIYEQYF. The base sequence is TGTGCCAGCAGTCCGGGACTAGGCATTTACGAGCAGTACTTC.